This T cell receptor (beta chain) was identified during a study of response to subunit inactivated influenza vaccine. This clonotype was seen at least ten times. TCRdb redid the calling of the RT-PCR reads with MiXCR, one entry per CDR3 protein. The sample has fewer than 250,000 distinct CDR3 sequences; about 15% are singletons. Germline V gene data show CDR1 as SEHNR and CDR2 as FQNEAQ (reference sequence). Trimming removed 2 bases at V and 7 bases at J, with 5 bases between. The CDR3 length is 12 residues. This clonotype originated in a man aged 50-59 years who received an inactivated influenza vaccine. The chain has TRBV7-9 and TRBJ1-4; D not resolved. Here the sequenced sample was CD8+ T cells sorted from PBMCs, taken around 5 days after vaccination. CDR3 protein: CASSLSAEKLFF. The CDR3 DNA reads TGTGCCAGCAGCTTATCGGCTGAAAAACTGTTTTTT.